This entry describes one TCR beta chain. The data are from a study of blood T cell repertoires in COVID-19. For the study at large: Acute and convalescent COVID-19 samples came from the United States, Italy and Spain. PBMCs, B-cell-depleted T cells, or T cells provided the cDNA or gDNA that made up the material.

In the source study's methods: Using reference gene primer amplification, nucleated cell counts were estimated. Data came from immunoSEQ multiplex PCR; TCRdb stores just in-frame clones and leaves some out. V, J and clone size are those of that table, while D and trimming were read from the DNA. The sample contains tens of thousands of clones, around nine tenths of which appear only once. The V and J ends lost 1 base and 4 bases respectively, with 19 bases between them. CDR3 length equals 17 residues. Germline V gene sequence: CDR1 SGHAT, CDR2 FQNNGV. Material: peripheral blood. The chain has TRBV11-2 and TRBJ1-1; maybe TRBD1 (5 bases). The clonotype was recovered from a human donor in a cohort sampled during active COVID-19. The CDR3 protein is CASSLVSWGPRGTEAFF. In DNA, the CDR3 is TGTGCCAGCAGCTTAGTTTCCTGGGGCCCCCGCGGCACTGAAGCTTTCTTT.